The T cell receptor (beta chain) under discussion was sequenced for a study of cytomegalovirus exposure and HLA in healthy donors (dated by TCRdb to about 2017). In the study overall: According to an earlier analysis of several hundred of the donors, about 190 million T cells yielded approximately 120 million unique TCR beta sequences and 276 Gb of sequence data. Both class I and class II loci were covered by HLA typing, at four-digit resolution. An earlier analysis of several hundred of the donors applied high-throughput TCR beta sequencing to assess whether each TCR beta V gene segment acted as functional or pseudogenic. Rather than using new phenotypic data, the later analysis identified candidate immune exposures from TCR beta sequences and from how often those sequences occurred across donors. The study profiled the T cell repertoires of hundreds of subjects by immunosequencing and related them to cytomegalovirus serostatus. Four to six DR-DQ haplotypes were handled as single units for association and clustering, since linkage in the cohort was strong. Donor age, sex, ethnicity and CMV serostatus were collected together with the repertoire data. The genetic ancestry cluster associated with self-reported Caucasian donors included 81% of the roughly 400 genotyped donors. To predict cytomegalovirus infection status, the study combined high-throughput TCR immunosequencing, statistical association of individual TCRs with disease status, and machine learning. Along with the roughly 670-subject first cohort, a separate validation cohort of approximately 110 different subjects was used. The aim of the study was to test whether cataloging public T cell receptors could identify signatures of past pathogen exposure. About 280 gigabases of sequencing data and tens of millions of unique TCR sequences were included in an early release covering 550 to 800 HLA-typed donors. In a later analysis, previously published TCR beta repertoires from some 640 donors were re-analyzed and high-resolution HLA genotyping was added so that TCR occurrence patterns could be studied. Across about 370 genotyped donors of the cohort, an average of roughly 200,000 unique TCR beta nucleotide sequences per donor were sequenced, and around 19% of those sequences were non-productive. In a later genetic analysis, genome-wide SNP genotypes for about three fifths of the roughly 670 donors were used, and that subset was treated as a discovery cohort. Typing coverage differed by locus: A, B, C, DRB1 and DQB1 were typed in about 620-640 donors, DQA1 in 500 to 550, DPA1 in some 600, and DPB1 in 472. Every discovery cohort repertoire had been produced on one sequencing platform. What the study reported, not specific to this receptor: Because counts were too low, more than 15 rarely observed V segments, including chromosome 9 orphons, were left out of the earlier analysis of approximately 500 of the donors. Because the 87-base-pair reads could not distinguish some IMGT-functional V segments, including TRBV6-2 and TRBV6-3, those segments were excluded. A further reported finding was that TCR beta sequences accurately predicted the HLA-A and HLA-B alleles for most subjects in the first cohort. Most TCR sequences were observed very rarely across donors, whereas some public TCRs were present in many individuals. At a false discovery rate of 0.05, a later analysis linked approximately 18,000 TCR beta sequences to specific HLA alleles. According to the authors, the approach could potentially be generalized to other disease states and immunological phenotypes. Sequencing depth was assumed to be roughly uniform across donors in the presence/absence analyses, though that assumption may not hold. The study gave a list of 150 to 200 TCR beta chains associated with cytomegalovirus. Three of the identified cytomegalovirus-associated TCR beta chains were confirmed in vitro to be specific for cytomegalovirus antigens. A cluster of highly shared sequence variants was judged likely to represent a technical artifact of the sequencing pipeline. Several of the top co-occurrence clusters appeared to be linked to parvovirus B19, influenza, CMV and Epstein-Barr virus, according to a later analysis. When HLA alleles, especially DR and DQ, strongly co-occurred, attributing TCR associations to individual alleles was difficult. According to a later analysis, most CMV-associated TCR beta chains appeared to be HLA-restricted, and the HLA associations seemed to be driven largely by CMV exposure. Because HLA typing was unavailable for some donors at each locus, only the typed subset was used in association tests. Only TCR beta chains were sequenced in this cohort, and the absence of alpha or paired-chain data limited detectable features. An association between a missense DCLRE1C variant and V-gene and J-gene trimming of TCR beta chains was found in a later genetic analysis and replicated in an independent cohort. Cytomegalovirus status was reported to be diagnosed by the classifier with high specificity and sensitivity in both the original and validation cohorts. In an earlier analysis of 450 to 750 of the donors, most TCR beta V segments appeared in productive rearrangements about 87% or about 30% of the time, broadly matching IMGT annotations. According to a later analysis, TCR association rates differed among HLA loci, with DRB1 alleles showing the most associated TCRs and HLA-C alleles showing the fewest. Correlated functional status among segregating V segments might reflect linkage disequilibrium, but an unknown experimental factor could not be ruled out. A later analysis found that HLA-associated TCR beta chains were more clonally expanded and had lower generation probabilities than equally common non-associated chains. A later genetic analysis reported fewer N-insertions in productive TCRs among donors in an Asian-associated ancestry cluster than the roughly 700-donor mean. Immune exposure information for the cohort was limited to CMV serostatus.

CDR1 and CDR2, per the germline V gene (reference sequence), are MNHEY and SMNVEV. The junction shows trimming of 2 bases on V and 4 bases on J, and the gene matches do not reach 4 bases of it. The CDR3 goes from the cysteine to the phenylalanine over 14 residues. Here the CDR3 DNA is all that survives: 42 bases in frame from base 1. This clone was found a few times. Its antigen remains undetermined. No clone much larger than this one lies a single base away; base qualities are absent. The cohort consisted of some 730 healthy bone marrow donors. Cohort members were all nominally healthy when sampled, although unrecorded immune exposures were likely present. The donor tested CMV seronegative, placing the donor among the 350 or so seronegative members of the cohort. Every donor gave a peripheral blood sample, and the peripheral blood mononuclear cells from that sample were used for TCR beta sequencing. The Qiagen DNeasy Blood Extraction Kit was used to extract genomic DNA from the blood cell samples.

Receptors were amplified or captured by the immunoSEQ multiplex PCR assay. A mixture of 60 forward primers for TCR Vbeta segments and 13 reverse primers for TCR Jbeta segments was used in the multiplex PCR. The CDR3 region of rearranged TCR beta genes was amplified from genomic DNA by a multiplex PCR assay. The amplified TCR beta libraries were sequenced on the Illumina HiSeq System as 87-base-pair reads. Per the original workflow: Across the 500 to 850 repertoires, a later analysis counted around 80 million unique TCR beta chains, some 11 million of which were shared by at least two donors. Raw reads were error-corrected and collapsed into unique sequences with a nearest-neighbor algorithm that merged closely related sequences to remove PCR and sequencing errors. CDR3 sequences were aligned to IMGT reference sequences to assign V, D and J gene segments. For a sequence to be retained, a match of at least six nucleotides was required to both a V gene segment and a J gene segment. Rearrangements were called productive when the CDR3 lacked stop codons and stayed in frame with V and J; all others were non-productive. CDR3 was defined according to IMGT convention as the region running from the second conserved V-encoded cysteine to the conserved J-encoded phenylalanine. The earlier analysis of about 570 of the donors excluded any sequence lacking an unambiguous match to a single V gene segment. An earlier analysis of under 750 of the donors called V segments functional above 56.7% productive rearrangements and segregating when the between-donor standard deviation exceeded 5%. A statistical classification framework was built for diagnosing cytomegalovirus status from the catalog of TCR beta chain sequences. V and J gene assignment, in a later analysis, came from comparing TCR nucleotide sequences with IMGT/GENE-DB human TR gene sequences. A later analysis assigned CDR3 sequences and most-parsimonious VDJ recombination scenarios with the TCRdist pipeline. In a later analysis, every TCR beta chain was defined by the combination of its CDR3 amino acid sequence and its V-gene family, and reads without a unique V-gene family were dropped. As a way to deal with suspected cross-contamination and a sequencing artifact, a later analysis dropped 450 to 700 nucleotide sequences that were highly shared and had low generation probability. For each public chain, a later analysis derived a clonal expansion index from normalized ranks of inferred template counts within each repertoire. A later analysis computed generation probabilities with a VDJ recombination model fitted to out-of-frame rearrangements, and checked the results against IGoR. In a later analysis, hypergeometric tests were used to score TCR-TCR, TCR-HLA and TCR-CMV co-occurrence, with a repertoire-size bias correction applied to TCR pairs. False discovery rates were estimated in a later analysis by permuting HLA or CMV assignments 20 times. In a later analysis, co-occurring TCRs were grouped using DBSCAN, and TCRdist sequence similarity was added for clustering within HLA-allele-positive subsets. Co-occurrence clustering excluded repertoires with fewer than 30,000 or more than 120,000 public chains, plus five with anomalous nucleotide sharing. Entries here come from immuneACCESS through TCRdb and include only in-frame sequences with V and J called. Some clones fail to appear in such tables; in the studies checked, an unresolved V gene covers under half of the shortfall, and the cause of the remainder is unknown. V and J calls and clone size are given by that table; D and trimming were obtained from the DNA. This sample has 100,000 to 150,000 clones in its table, and 81% of those were observed once. The ten largest clonotypes hold roughly 1.8% of the sample.

Sequencing was done on a sample of PBMCs. The sequence links TRBV27 to TRBJ1-1, with TRBD1 identical over 7 junction bases. This clonotype was sampled from a man younger than 35 in good health and CMV-seronegative. The CDR3 amino acid sequence is: CASSLAGQITEAFF. In nucleotides, the sequence is TGTGCCAGCAGTTTAGCGGGACAGATCACTGAAGCTTTCTTT.